This T cell receptor (beta chain) is drawn from a study of T-cell memory formation after mild COVID-19. The CDR3 is made up of 12 amino acids. V was pared by 6 bases and J by 5 bases, with 10 bases between. The sample holds a few counts of this clonotype. Via MiXCR, TCRdb re-called the 5' RACE reads, giving one row per CDR3 protein. The table lists 250,000 to 300,000 distinct CDR3 sequences, 15% to 20% of them singletons. The clonotype was recovered from a man between 18 and 29 years old who had mild COVID-19 (a few samples of this study predate the infection). Cell type and time point are not known. The chain combines TRBV12-3 or TRBV12-4 with TRBJ2-5, with D uncertain. The sequencing input was PBMCs or a T cell subset sorted from them (not recorded which). CDR3 sequence reads: CASSSLAETQYF. The CDR3 coding sequence is TGTGCCAGCAGCTCCCTTGCGGAGACCCAGTACTTC.